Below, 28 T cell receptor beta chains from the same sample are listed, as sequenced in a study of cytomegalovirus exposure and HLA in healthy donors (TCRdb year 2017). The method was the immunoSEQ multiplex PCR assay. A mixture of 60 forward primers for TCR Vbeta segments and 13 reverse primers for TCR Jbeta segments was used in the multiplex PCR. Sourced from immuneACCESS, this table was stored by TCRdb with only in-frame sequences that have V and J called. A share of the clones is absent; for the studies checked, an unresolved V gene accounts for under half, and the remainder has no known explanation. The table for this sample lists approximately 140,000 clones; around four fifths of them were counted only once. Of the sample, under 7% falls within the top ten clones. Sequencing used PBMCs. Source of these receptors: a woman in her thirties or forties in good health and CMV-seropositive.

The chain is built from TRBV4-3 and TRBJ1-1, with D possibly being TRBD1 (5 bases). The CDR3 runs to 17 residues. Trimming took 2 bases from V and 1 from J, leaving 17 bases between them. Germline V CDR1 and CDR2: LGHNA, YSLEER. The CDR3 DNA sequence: TGCGCCAGCAGCCAATCATGGCCGGGACTATCGAACACTGAAGCTTTCTTT. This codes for CASSQSWPGLSNTEAFF.

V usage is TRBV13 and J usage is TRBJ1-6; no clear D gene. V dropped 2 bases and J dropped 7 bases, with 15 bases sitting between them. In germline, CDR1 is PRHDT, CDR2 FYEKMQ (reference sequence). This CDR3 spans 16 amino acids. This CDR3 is CASSLKFNSVNSPLHF. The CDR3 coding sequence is TGTGCCAGCAGCTTAAAATTCAACAGTGTCAATTCACCCCTCCACTTT.

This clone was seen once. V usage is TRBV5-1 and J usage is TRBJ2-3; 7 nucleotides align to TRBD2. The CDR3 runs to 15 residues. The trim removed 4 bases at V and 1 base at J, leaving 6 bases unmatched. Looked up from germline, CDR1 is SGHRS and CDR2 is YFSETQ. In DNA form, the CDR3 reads TGCGCCAGCAGCAGAAGCGGGGTAGGCACAGATACGCAGTATTTT. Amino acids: CASSRSGVGTDTQYF. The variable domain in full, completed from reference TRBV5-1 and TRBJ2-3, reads KAGVTQTPRYLIKTRGQQVTLSCSPISGHRSVSWYQQTPGQGLQFLFEYFSETQRNKGNFPGRFSGRQFSNSRSEMNVSTLELGDSALYLCASSRSGVGTDTQYFGPGTRLTVL.

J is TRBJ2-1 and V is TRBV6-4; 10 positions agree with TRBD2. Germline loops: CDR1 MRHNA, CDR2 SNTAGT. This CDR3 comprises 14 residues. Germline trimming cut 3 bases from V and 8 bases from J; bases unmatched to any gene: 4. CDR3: CASSEAGGPHEQFF. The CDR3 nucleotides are TGTGCCAGCAGTGAAGCGGGAGGGCCGCATGAGCAGTTCTTC.

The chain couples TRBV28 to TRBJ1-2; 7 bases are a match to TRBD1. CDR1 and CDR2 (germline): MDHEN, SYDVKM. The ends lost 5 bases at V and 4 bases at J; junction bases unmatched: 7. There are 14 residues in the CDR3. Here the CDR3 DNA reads TGTGCCAGCAGTCTGACAGGGTACGGCTATGGCTACACCTTC. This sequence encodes CASSLTGYGYGYTF.

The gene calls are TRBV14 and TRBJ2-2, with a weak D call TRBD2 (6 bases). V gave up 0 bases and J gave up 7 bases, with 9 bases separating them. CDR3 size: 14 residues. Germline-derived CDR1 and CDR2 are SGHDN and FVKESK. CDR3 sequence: CASSQDRGIGELFF. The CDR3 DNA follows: TGTGCCAGCAGCCAAGATCGGGGGATCGGGGAGCTGTTTTTT.

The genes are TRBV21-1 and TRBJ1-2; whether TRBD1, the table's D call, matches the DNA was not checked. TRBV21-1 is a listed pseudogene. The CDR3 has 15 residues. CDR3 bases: TGTGCCAGCAGCGACCAGACAGGGAATAACTATGGCTACACCTTC. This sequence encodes CASSDQTGNNYGYTF.

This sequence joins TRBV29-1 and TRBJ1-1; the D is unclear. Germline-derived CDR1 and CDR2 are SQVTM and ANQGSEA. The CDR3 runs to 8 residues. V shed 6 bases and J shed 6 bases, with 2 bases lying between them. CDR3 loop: CSVSEAFF. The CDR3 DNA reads TGCAGCGTCTCTGAAGCTTTCTTT.

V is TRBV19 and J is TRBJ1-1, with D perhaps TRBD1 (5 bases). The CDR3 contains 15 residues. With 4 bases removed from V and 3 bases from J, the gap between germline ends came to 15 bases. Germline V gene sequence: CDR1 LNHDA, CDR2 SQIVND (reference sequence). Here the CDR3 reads CASSTGWGADTEAFF. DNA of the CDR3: TGTGCCAGTAGTACTGGCTGGGGCGCCGACACTGAAGCTTTCTTT.

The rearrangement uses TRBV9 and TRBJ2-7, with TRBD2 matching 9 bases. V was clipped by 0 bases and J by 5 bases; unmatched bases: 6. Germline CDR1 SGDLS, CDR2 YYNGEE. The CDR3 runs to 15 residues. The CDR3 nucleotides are TGTGCCAGCAGCGTAGCGGCTAGCGGGACGGACGAGCAGTACTTC. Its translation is CASSVAASGTDEQYF.

The CDR3 protein is CASSKQFGTGVSEAFF. The CDR3 bases are TGTGCCAGCAGCAAGCAATTCGGGACAGGGGTTTCTGAAGCTTTCTTT. The chain employs TRBV7-3 and TRBJ1-1; 10 bases are a match to TRBD1. In germline, CDR1 is SGHTA, CDR2 FQGTGA. This CDR3 is built from 16 residues. V was pared by 5 bases and J by 6 bases, with 12 bases of the junction left unmatched.

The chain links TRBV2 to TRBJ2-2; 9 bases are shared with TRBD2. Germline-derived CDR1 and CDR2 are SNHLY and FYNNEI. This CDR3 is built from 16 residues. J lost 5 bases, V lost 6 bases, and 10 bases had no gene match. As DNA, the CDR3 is TGTGCCAGCAGAGTTGACGCGGGAGGGCCTACCGGGGAGCTGTTTTTT. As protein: CASRVDAGGPTGELFF. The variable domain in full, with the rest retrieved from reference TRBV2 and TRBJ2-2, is EPEVTQTPSHQVTQMGQEVILRCVPISNHLYFYWYRQILGQKVEFLVSFYNNEISEKSEIFDDQFSVERPDGSNFTLKIRSTKLEDSAMYFCASRVDAGGPTGELFFGEGSRLTVL.

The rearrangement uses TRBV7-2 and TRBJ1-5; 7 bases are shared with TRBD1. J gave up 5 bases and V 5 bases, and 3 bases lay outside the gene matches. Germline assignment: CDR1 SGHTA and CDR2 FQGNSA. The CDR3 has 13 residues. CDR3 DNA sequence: TGTGCCAGCAGCGTAGACAGGGATCAGCCCCAGCATTTT. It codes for CASSVDRDQPQHF. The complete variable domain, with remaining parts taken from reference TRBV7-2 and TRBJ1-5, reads GAGVSQSPSNKVTEKGKDVELRCDPISGHTALYWYRQSLGQGLEFLIYFQGNSAPDKSGLPSDRFSAERTGGSVSTLTIQRTQQEDSAVYLCASSVDRDQPQHFGDGTRLSIL.

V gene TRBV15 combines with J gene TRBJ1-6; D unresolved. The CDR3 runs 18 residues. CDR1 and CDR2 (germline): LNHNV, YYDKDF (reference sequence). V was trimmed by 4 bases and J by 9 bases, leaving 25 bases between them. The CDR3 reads CATSTPQIYEGRSSPLHF. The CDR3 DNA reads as TGTGCCACCAGCACCCCTCAAATTTACGAGGGAAGGAGTTCACCCCTCCACTTT. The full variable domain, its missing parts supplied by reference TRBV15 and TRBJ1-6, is DAMVIQNPRYQVTQFGKPVTLSCSQTLNHNVMYWYQQKSSQAPKLLFHYYDKDFNNEADTPDNFQSRRPNTSFCFLDIRSPGLGDTAMYLCATSTPQIYEGRSSPLHFGNGTRLTVT.

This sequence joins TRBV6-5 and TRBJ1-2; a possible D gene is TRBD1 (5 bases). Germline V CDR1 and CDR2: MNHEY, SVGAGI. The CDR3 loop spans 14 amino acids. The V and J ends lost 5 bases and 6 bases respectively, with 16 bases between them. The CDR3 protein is CASSPTRGADGYTF. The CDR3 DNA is TGTGCCAGCAGTCCCACCCGTGGGGCCGATGGCTACACCTTC.

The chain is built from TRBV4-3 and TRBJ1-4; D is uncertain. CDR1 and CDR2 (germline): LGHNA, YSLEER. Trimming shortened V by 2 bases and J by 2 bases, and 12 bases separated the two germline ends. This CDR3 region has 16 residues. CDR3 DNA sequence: TGCGCCAGCAGCCAATCAGGATCCTCGACTAATGAAAAACTGTTTTTT. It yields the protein CASSQSGSSTNEKLFF.

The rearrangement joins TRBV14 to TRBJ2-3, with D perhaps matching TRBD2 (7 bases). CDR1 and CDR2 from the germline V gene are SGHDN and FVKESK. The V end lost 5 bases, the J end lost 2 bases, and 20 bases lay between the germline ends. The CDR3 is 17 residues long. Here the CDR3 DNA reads TGTGCCAGCAGCGAGGGCGGGGGCAATATCCCCACAGATACGCAGTATTTT. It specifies CASSEGGGNIPTDTQYF.

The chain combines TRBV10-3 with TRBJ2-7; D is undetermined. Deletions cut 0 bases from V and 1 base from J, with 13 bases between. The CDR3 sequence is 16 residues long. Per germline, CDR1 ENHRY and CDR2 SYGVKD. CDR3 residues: CAISESKAGISYEQYF. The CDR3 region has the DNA TGTGCCATCAGTGAGTCAAAGGCAGGTATATCCTACGAGCAGTACTTC.

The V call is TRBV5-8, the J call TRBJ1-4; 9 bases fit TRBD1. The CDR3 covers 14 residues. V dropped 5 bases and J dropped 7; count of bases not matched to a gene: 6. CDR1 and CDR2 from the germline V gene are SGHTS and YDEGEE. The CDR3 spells CASRGGQGAEKLFF. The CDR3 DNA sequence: TGTGCCAGCAGAGGGGGACAGGGCGCTGAAAAACTGTTTTTT.

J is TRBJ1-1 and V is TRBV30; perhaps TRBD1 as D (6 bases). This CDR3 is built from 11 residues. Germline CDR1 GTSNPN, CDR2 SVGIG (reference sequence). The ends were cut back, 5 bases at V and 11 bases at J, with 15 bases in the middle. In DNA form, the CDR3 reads TGTGCCTGGGGCAGGGGCGCAGTGGCTTTCTTT. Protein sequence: CAWGRGAVAFF.

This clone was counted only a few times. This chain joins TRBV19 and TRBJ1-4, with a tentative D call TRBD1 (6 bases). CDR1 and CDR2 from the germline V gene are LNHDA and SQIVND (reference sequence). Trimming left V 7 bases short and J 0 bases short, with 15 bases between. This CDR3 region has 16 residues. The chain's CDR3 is CASTSTGRATNEKLFF. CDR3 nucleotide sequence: TGTGCCAGTACCTCGACAGGCCGAGCAACTAATGAAAAACTGTTTTTT.

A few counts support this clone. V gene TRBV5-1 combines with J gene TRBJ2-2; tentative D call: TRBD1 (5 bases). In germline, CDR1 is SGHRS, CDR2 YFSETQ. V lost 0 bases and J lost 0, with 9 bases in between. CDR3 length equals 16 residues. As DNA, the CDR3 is TGCGCCAGCAGCTTGGATGTGACAGCGAACACCGGGGAGCTGTTTTTT. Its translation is CASSLDVTANTGELFF.

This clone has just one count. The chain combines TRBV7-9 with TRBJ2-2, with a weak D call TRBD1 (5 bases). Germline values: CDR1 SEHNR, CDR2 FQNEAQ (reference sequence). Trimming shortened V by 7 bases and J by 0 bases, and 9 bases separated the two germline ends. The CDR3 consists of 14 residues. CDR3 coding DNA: TGTGCCAGCACCAGGGTTACGAACACCGGGGAGCTGTTTTTT. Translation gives CASTRVTNTGELFF.

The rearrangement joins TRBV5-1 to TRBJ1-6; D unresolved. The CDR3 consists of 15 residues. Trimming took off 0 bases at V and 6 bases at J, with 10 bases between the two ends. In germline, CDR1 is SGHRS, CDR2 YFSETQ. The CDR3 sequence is CASSLDGSPNSPLHF. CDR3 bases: TGCGCCAGCAGCTTGGACGGTAGCCCTAATTCACCCCTCCACTTT.

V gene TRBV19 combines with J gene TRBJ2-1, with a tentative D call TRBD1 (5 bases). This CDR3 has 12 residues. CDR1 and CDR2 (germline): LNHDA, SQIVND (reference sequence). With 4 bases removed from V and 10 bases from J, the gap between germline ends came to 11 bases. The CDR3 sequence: CASSTRVEEQFF. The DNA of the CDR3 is TGTGCCAGTAGTACCAGGGTAGAAGAGCAGTTCTTC.

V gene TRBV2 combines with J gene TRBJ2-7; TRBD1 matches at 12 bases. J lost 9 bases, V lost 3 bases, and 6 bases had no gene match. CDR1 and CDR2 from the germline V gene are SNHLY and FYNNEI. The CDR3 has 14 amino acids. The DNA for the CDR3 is TGTGCCAGCAGTGACGGGACAGGGGGCGTGGGGCAGTACTTC. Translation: CASSDGTGGVGQYF.

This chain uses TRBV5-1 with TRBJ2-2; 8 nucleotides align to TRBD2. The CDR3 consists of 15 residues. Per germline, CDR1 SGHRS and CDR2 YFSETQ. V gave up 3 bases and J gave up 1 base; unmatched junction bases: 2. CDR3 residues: CASSSGGGNTGELFF. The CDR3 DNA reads TGCGCCAGCAGCTCCGGGGGGGGGAACACCGGGGAGCTGTTTTTT.

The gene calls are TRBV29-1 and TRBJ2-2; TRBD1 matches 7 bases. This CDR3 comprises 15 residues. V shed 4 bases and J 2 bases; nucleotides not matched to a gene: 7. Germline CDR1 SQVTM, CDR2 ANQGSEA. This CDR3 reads CSVASRDSNTGELFF. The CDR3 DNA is TGCAGCGTTGCATCCCGGGACAGTAACACCGGGGAGCTGTTTTTT.